A selection of T cell receptor beta chains follows, all from one sample in a study of T cell changes during pregnancy in multiple sclerosis. Assay used: immunoSEQ multiplex PCR; TCRdb lists only in-frame clones, some missing. The table shows 100,000 or so clones, with about 92% occurring only once. The material was peripheral blood, obtained after pregnancy. All receptors come from a female donor with multiple sclerosis, enrolled in a pregnancy study. The CDR3 runs from the conserved cysteine through the conserved F or W. The D gene is left open where the match is weak. Rows give clone size only sometimes, using once, few, many, or a class for an expanded clone.

TGCAGCGTTGCTCTAAGGGGCGAAAAACTGTTTTTT | CSVALRGEKLFF | . | TRBV29-1 | . | TRBJ1-4
TGTGCCAGCAGTAGGGGCAGAAGCAATCAGCCCCAGCATTTT | CASSRGRSNQPQHF | . | TRBV6-7 | once | TRBJ1-5
TGTGCCAGCACACCAGGGAAGACCTACGAGCAGTACTTC | CASTPGKTYEQYF | . | TRBV6-1 | . | TRBJ2-7
TGTGCCAGCAGCTTGGGTCCTGTATACAATGAGCAGTTCTTC | CASSLGPVYNEQFF | . | TRBV5-4 | . | TRBJ2-1
TGTGCCATCAGTGAAAGAGTCATAATGAACACTGAAGCTTTCTTT | CAISERVIMNTEAFF | . | TRBV10-3 | . | TRBJ1-1
TGCGCCAGCAGCCAAGGTCTTAGTTGGGGCAGTCCGAACACTGAAGCTTTCTTT | CASSQGLSWGSPNTEAFF | . | TRBV4-1 | . | TRBJ1-1
TGCGCCAGCAGCCCCGGGACTAACCAAGAGACCCAGTACTTC | CASSPGTNQETQYF | TRBD2 | TRBV4-1 | . | TRBJ2-5
TGCGCCAGCAGCCAAGGACAGGGAGGCACAGATACGCAGTATTTT | CASSQGQGGTDTQYF | TRBD1 | TRBV4-3 | . | TRBJ2-3
TGTGCCTGGAGCTATATTTCGGCTTACAACAGTGATTCACCCCTCCACTTT | CAWSYISAYNSDSPLHF | . | TRBV30 | once | TRBJ1-6
TGCAGCGTTTACCTGGGACTCCACTACAATGAGCAGTTCTTC | CSVYLGLHYNEQFF | . | TRBV29-1 | . | TRBJ2-1
TGTGCCTGGAGACCACTCGACCAGGGGTACAATGAGCAGTTCTTC | CAWRPLDQGYNEQFF | . | TRBV30 | once | TRBJ2-1
TGTGCCAGCAGCTTGGCCCCGGACTCAGATACGCAGTATTTT | CASSLAPDSDTQYF | . | TRBV5-4 | . | TRBJ2-3
TGTGCCTGGAGGTACAGGGATGGCTACACCTTC | CAWRYRDGYTF | . | TRBV30 | . | TRBJ1-2
TGCGCCAGCAACCCGTCGCCAGGGCTCACTGAAGCTTTCTTT | CASNPSPGLTEAFF | . | TRBV5-1 | . | TRBJ1-1
TGTGCCAGCAGTTACTCGGAGACCGGGGAGCTGTTTTTT | CASSYSETGELFF | . | TRBV6-6 | many | TRBJ2-2
TGCGCCATCTTAGTTTACGAGCAGTACTTC | CAILVYEQYF | . | TRBV10-1 | . | TRBJ2-7
TGTGCCAGCAGTCGCGGGGGGGCAGGGGTCAGTAGTTCACCCCTCCACTTT | CASSRGGAGVSSSPLHF | . | TRBV13 | . | TRBJ1-6
TGTGCCAGCAGTTTTTGGGCCACGGGGGAGACCCAGTACTTC | CASSFWATGETQYF | . | TRBV27 | . | TRBJ2-5
TGTGCCAGCAGAATCCGGGACAGGGGCCTCTCGTATGGCTACACCTTC | CASRIRDRGLSYGYTF | TRBD1 | TRBV13 | once | TRBJ1-2
TGTGCCAGCAGCTCTGGGGCAGAGATAGCGGGCGGTTACGAGCAGTACTTC | CASSSGAEIAGGYEQYF | TRBD2 | TRBV28 | once | TRBJ2-7
TGTGCCAGTAGTCTGACAGGGGTGAACACTGAAGCTTTCTTT | CASSLTGVNTEAFF | TRBD1 | TRBV19 | . | TRBJ1-1
TGTGCCAGCTCCGGGAGGGCCGGGAATGAGCAGTTCTTC | CASSGRAGNEQFF | TRBD2 | TRBV7-2 | once | TRBJ2-1
TGTGCCAGTAGTATAGGACAGGCCTATGGCTACACCTTC | CASSIGQAYGYTF | . | TRBV19 | . | TRBJ1-2
TGTGCCATCAGCCGACAATCCTACGAGCAGTACTTC | CAISRQSYEQYF | . | TRBV10-3 | . | TRBJ2-7
TGTGCCAGCAGTTTAGCGGGAAACTCCTACAATGAGCAGTTCTTC | CASSLAGNSYNEQFF | . | TRBV28 | once | TRBJ2-1
TGTGCCAGCAGCCCCATCGGGAGCGTAGACCCTTACGAGCAGTACTTC | CASSPIGSVDPYEQYF | . | TRBV7-8 | . | TRBJ2-7
TGTGCCAGCAGTGATTGGGAGCGGGAGAACACCGGGGAGCTGTTTTTT | CASSDWERENTGELFF | TRBD2 | TRBV25-1 | . | TRBJ2-2
TGTGCCAGTAGTATCAGTCAGGGTAAATCGCAGTACTTC | CASSISQGKSQYF | . | TRBV19 | . | TRBJ2-7
TGTGCCAGCAGTTTATGGCGGACTAGCGGCTCCTACGAGCAGTACTTC | CASSLWRTSGSYEQYF | TRBD2 | TRBV27 | . | TRBJ2-7
TGCGCCAGCAGCCTCAATCCGGGTCGGAATCAGCCCCAGCATTTT | CASSLNPGRNQPQHF | . | TRBV4-1 | . | TRBJ1-5
TGTGCCAGCAGCTTAGGTAGGGGGCAGACGCAGTATTTT | CASSLGRGQTQYF | TRBD1 | TRBV7-6 | . | TRBJ2-3
TGTGCCAGCAGCCAAGAGATGCACGAGGGTTACAATGAGCAGTTCTTC | CASSQEMHEGYNEQFF | . | TRBV4-2 | . | TRBJ2-1
TGTGCCAGCAGCCCCAGGGCGAACACTGAAGCTTTCTTT | CASSPRANTEAFF | . | TRBV6-5 | . | TRBJ1-1
TGTGCCAGCAGGGGACTAGCGGGGAACGAGCAGTACTTC | CASRGLAGNEQYF | TRBD2 | TRBV28 | . | TRBJ2-7